This passage covers 31 T cell receptor beta chains from one sample sequenced in a study of T cell repertoires in cytomegalovirus infection. One entry per CDR3 protein, called by TCRdb with MiXCR from the reads. The sample comprises 630,000 or so distinct CDR3 sequences, 20% to 25% of which are singletons, and roughly 8% rests with the top ten. Sequencing was done on a sample of CD8+ T cells from PBMCs. These receptors all come from a human donor in good health (CMV status not recorded). Some clones in this sample may be carry-over from other donors' samples.

This clonotype appeared a few times. The V gene is TRBV19, the J gene TRBJ2-7; 11 nucleotides align to TRBD2. Looked up from germline, CDR1 is LNHDA and CDR2 is SQIVND (reference sequence). With V trimmed by 3 bases and J by 4 bases, 5 bases remained unmatched. This CDR3 is built from 15 residues. CDR3 region: CASSISGLADYEQYF. CDR3 nucleotides: TGTGCCAGTAGTATTTCGGGACTAGCGGATTACGAGCAGTACTTC.

This clonotype was recorded a few times. The chain uses TRBV7-9 and TRBJ1-5; D not certain. Germline assignment: CDR1 SEHNR and CDR2 FQNEAQ (reference sequence). The ends were cut back, 5 bases at V and 8 bases at J, with 16 bases in the middle. CDR3 length equals 14 residues. CDR3 residues: CASSRPGRGEPQHF. CDR3 in DNA: TGTGCCAGCAGCCGACCAGGACGGGGAGAGCCCCAGCATTTT.

V gene TRBV7-9 combines with J gene TRBJ2-1; D ambiguous. The CDR3 loop spans 17 amino acids. Germline V gene sequence: CDR1 SEHNR, CDR2 FQNEAQ (reference sequence). With 1 base removed from V and 1 base from J, the gap between germline ends came to 14 bases. The CDR3 DNA follows: TGTGCCAGCAGCTTAGGAGAGGCTTCCTCATCCTACAATGAGCAGTTCTTC. Amino acid sequence: CASSLGEASSSYNEQFF. Filled out from reference TRBV7-9 and TRBJ2-1, the complete variable domain reads DTGVSQNPRHKITKRGQNVTFRCDPISEHNRLYWYRQTLGQGPEFLTYFQNEAQLEKSRLLSDRFSAERPKGSFSTLEIQRTEQGDSAMYLCASSLGEASSSYNEQFFGPGTRLTVL.

At least ten counts were recorded for this clonotype. The rearrangement uses TRBV7-6 and TRBJ1-2; TRBD1 aligns across 8 bases. This CDR3 region has 15 residues. V gave up 3 bases and J gave up 7 bases; unmatched junction bases: 10. Germline CDR1 SGHVS, CDR2 FNYEAQ. CDR3 nucleotides: TGTGCCAGCAGCTTCGGTTGGACAGGGCGGTCTGGCTACACCTTC. Translated, it gives CASSFGWTGRSGYTF.

At least ten counts were recorded for this clonotype. The rearrangement joins TRBV7-8 to TRBJ2-3; D ambiguous. Germline V CDR1 and CDR2: SGHVS, FQNEAQ. The CDR3 contains 17 residues. Trimming stripped 1 base from V and 2 bases from J, with 16 bases between. CDR3 loop: CASSLVALLSVTDTQYF. The CDR3, as DNA: TGTGCCAGCAGCTTAGTGGCTCTCCTCTCGGTCACAGATACGCAGTATTTT.

This clonotype has only a few counts. The chain carries TRBV12-5 and TRBJ2-3; weak D call: TRBD2 (5 bases). The CDR3 contains 15 residues. The germline CDR1 and CDR2 sequences are LGHNT and FRNRAP. Trimming took 5 bases from V and 1 from J, leaving 13 bases between them. The CDR3 is CASGPEDLRTDTQYF. The CDR3, as DNA: TGTGCTAGTGGTCCGGAGGATCTACGCACAGATACGCAGTATTTT.

This clonotype was observed at least ten times. The chain uses TRBV6-5 and TRBJ1-4; the D gene is possibly TRBD1 (5 bases). Trimming left V 2 bases short and J 7 bases short, with 5 bases between. CDR3 length: 12 amino acids. Germline V CDR1 and CDR2: MNHEY, SVGAGI. DNA for the CDR3: TGTGCCAGCAGTTACACAGGTGAAAAACTGTTTTTT. Translating gives CASSYTGEKLFF.

The rearrangement links TRBV5-1 to TRBJ2-1, with 8 bases aligning to TRBD1. The V gene end was trimmed by 1 base and the J gene end by 5 bases; junction bases not matched to a gene: 11. CDR3 length equals 17 residues. CDR1 SGHRS and CDR2 YFSETQ come from the germline V gene. The CDR3 loop reads CASSLRERDRLDNEQFF. The CDR3 DNA reads as TGCGCCAGCAGCTTGAGGGAACGGGACAGGTTGGACAATGAGCAGTTCTTC.

V is TRBV6-1 and J is TRBJ2-3; TRBD2 matches 11 bases. V lost 5 bases to trimming and J lost 2 bases; unmatched junction nucleotides: 6. Germline V CDR1 and CDR2: MNHNS, SASEGT. CDR3 length: 16 residues. The CDR3: CASSFLTSGVTDTQYF. The CDR3 coding sequence is TGTGCCAGCAGTTTCCTGACTAGCGGGGTCACAGATACGCAGTATTTT.

This clonotype was observed many times. The chain employs TRBV6-6 and TRBJ2-3; possibly TRBD2 for D (6 bases). This CDR3 is built from 15 residues. The germline CDR1 and CDR2 sequences are MNHNY and SVGAGI (reference sequence). Trimming stripped 6 bases from V and 1 base from J, with 14 bases between. The CDR3 DNA reads as TGTGCCAGCAGAAGGGACGAGCGGGGCACAGATACGCAGTATTTT. As protein: CASRRDERGTDTQYF.

V gene TRBV20-1 combines with J gene TRBJ2-1; 9 bases fit TRBD1. Germline V gene sequence: CDR1 DFQATT, CDR2 SNEGSKA (reference sequence). CDR3 size: 14 residues. The junction had 5 bases not matched to a gene; V was cut back by 2 bases and J by 6 bases. This CDR3 reads CSARLQGAINEQFF. CDR3 bases: TGCAGTGCTAGATTACAGGGGGCCATCAATGAGCAGTTCTTC.

The rearrangement links TRBV27 to TRBJ2-7; 10 bases are shared with TRBD1. Per germline, CDR1 MNHEY and CDR2 SMNVEV (reference sequence). Trimming took 1 base from V and 3 from J; bases not matched to a gene: 3. The CDR3 is 15 residues long. CDR3 DNA sequence: TGTGCCAGCAGTTTATGGGGACAGGGGATCTACGAGCAGTACTTC. It translates to CASSLWGQGIYEQYF.

This clonotype was recorded once. The chain carries TRBV12-3 or TRBV12-4 and TRBJ2-2, with D maybe TRBD2 (5 bases). Deletions cut 3 bases from V and 7 bases from J, with 15 bases between. The CDR3 covers 15 residues. CDR3 in amino acids: CASSFSGIKGGELFF. The DNA for the CDR3 is TGTGCCAGCAGTTTTTCCGGGATTAAGGGCGGGGAGCTGTTTTTT.

The chain joins TRBV7-9 to TRBJ2-5; 9 bases are a match to TRBD1. Germline V gene lookup returns CDR1 SEHNR and CDR2 FQNEAQ (reference sequence). CDR3 length equals 14 residues. V was clipped by 5 bases and J by 4 bases; unmatched bases: 5. CDR3 nucleotide sequence: TGTGCCAGCAGCACCCGACAGGGGGTAGAGACCCAGTACTTC. It specifies CASSTRQGVETQYF.

Written as DNA, the CDR3 is TGTGCCACCTCGACCGGGATCCAAGAGACCCAGTACTTC. Amino acid sequence: CATSTGIQETQYF. V and J are TRBV19 and TRBJ2-5; TRBD2 is a possible D gene (5 bases). Trimming took 10 bases from V and 1 from J, leaving 13 bases between them. From germline, CDR1 is LNHDA and CDR2 SQIVND (reference sequence). The CDR3 loop spans 13 amino acids.

This clonotype came up a few times. This chain uses TRBV29-1 with TRBJ2-5, with a tentative D call TRBD1 (5 bases). V lost 7 bases, J lost 4 bases, and 13 bases lay in between. Looked up from germline, CDR1 is SQVTM and CDR2 is ANQGSEA. There are 12 residues in the CDR3. CDR3 loop: CSASIQGETQYF. The CDR3 DNA sequence: TGCAGCGCTTCGATCCAGGGAGAGACCCAGTACTTC.

Ten or more counts support this clonotype. V usage is TRBV12-3 or TRBV12-4 and J usage is TRBJ1-3; D unclear. The CDR3 covers 14 residues. V was cut by 6 bases and J by 1 base, with 10 bases left in between. The CDR3 bases are TGTGCCAGCAGATCTATGGGGTCTGGAAACACCATATATTTT. Protein: CASRSMGSGNTIYF.

About this clonotype: The junction departs from germline at one end; a sequencing error may be responsible. The genes are TRBV7-6 and TRBJ2-6, with 7 bases matching TRBD2. Per germline, CDR1 SGHVS and CDR2 FNYEAQ. The CDR3 covers 14 residues. The CDR3 loop reads CASSYARGVNVLTF. The CDR3 DNA follows: TGTGCCAGCAGCTACGCTCGGGGGGTCAACGTCCTGACTTTC.

This clonotype has at least ten counts. The chain recombines TRBV10-3 with TRBJ1-1; D ambiguous. Trimming took off 0 bases at V and 5 bases at J, with 7 bases between the two ends. This CDR3 is 13 amino acids long. CDR1 is ENHRY and CDR2 is SYGVKD in the germline V gene. The CDR3 DNA follows: TGTGCCATCAGTGAGTCGAGGGAGACTGAAGCTTTCTTT. Protein sequence: CAISESRETEAFF.

On this clonotype: A much more abundant neighbour one base away suggests this may be a read error. The chain carries TRBV6-1 and TRBJ2-1, with TRBD2 as a possible D gene (5 bases). Deletions cut 6 bases from V and 4 bases from J, with 16 bases between. Germline V lookup: CDR1 MNHNS, CDR2 SASEGT. This CDR3 is built from 15 residues. CDR3 coding DNA: TGTGCCAGCAGGGCCGGGATAGGAGGATACAATGAGCAGTTCTTC. It encodes CASRAGIGGYNEQFF.

The chain couples TRBV5-1 to TRBJ1-1; D possibly corresponds to TRBD1 (5 bases). The V end was cut by 4 bases, the J end by 7 bases, with 14 bases between. Germline V lookup: CDR1 SGHRS, CDR2 YFSETQ. The CDR3 is 13 residues long. In DNA form, the CDR3 reads TGCGCCAGCAGCCTTGGAGGGGAGGATGAAGCTTTCTTT. This translates into CASSLGGEDEAFF.

The CDR3 sequence: CASSLLAAYEQYV. The CDR3 DNA is TGTGCCAGCAGCCTCCTAGCGGCTTACGAGCAGTACGTC. The rearrangement links TRBV6-2 or TRBV6-3 to TRBJ2-7; TRBD2 agrees at 7 bases. The CDR3 is 13 residues long. Unmatched junction bases numbered 6, after V lost 6 bases and J lost 4 bases. The V gene's germline CDR1 is MNHEY and CDR2 SVGEGT.

This clonotype was counted a single time. The V gene is TRBV4-1, the J gene TRBJ2-3, with TRBD2 matching over 7 bases. Germline CDR1 MGHRA, CDR2 YSYEKL. The CDR3 runs 15 residues. With V trimmed by 1 base and J by 5 bases, 6 bases remained unmatched. The CDR3 nucleotides are TGCGCCAGCAGCCAAGTTAGCAGCGGGAAAGATACGCAGTATTTT. Amino acids: CASSQVSSGKDTQYF.

This clonotype was observed a handful of times. This chain joins TRBV4-3 and TRBJ1-5; D is possibly TRBD1 (5 bases). Germline CDR1 LGHNA, CDR2 YSLEER. This CDR3 has 15 amino acids. V was pared by 1 base and J by 6 bases, with 13 bases between. CDR3 region: CASSQGWGQGQPQHF. CDR3 in DNA: TGCGCCAGCAGCCAAGGGTGGGGTCAGGGTCAGCCCCAGCATTTT.

V is TRBV5-1 and J is TRBJ2-7, with D hard to call. V was cut by 2 bases and J by 7 bases, with 16 bases left in between. Germline assignment: CDR1 SGHRS and CDR2 YFSETQ. This CDR3 is 14 amino acids long. The CDR3 region is CASSFSPDPGEQYF. The CDR3 DNA is TGCGCCAGCAGCTTTTCTCCGGACCCCGGGGAGCAGTACTTC.

This clonotype was observed a single time. The chain uses TRBV29-1 and TRBJ2-1; D perhaps matches TRBD2 (6 bases). Germline assignment: CDR1 SQVTM and CDR2 ANQGSEA. The CDR3 is 13 residues long. Trimming cost V 4 bases and J 3 bases, with 10 bases left between them. The CDR3 spells CSVAGVVYNEQFF. The CDR3 nucleotides read TGCAGCGTTGCGGGGGTGGTCTACAATGAGCAGTTCTTC.

The chain carries TRBV4-2 and TRBJ2-1, with 10 bases that match TRBD2. Germline CDR1 reads LGHNA; CDR2 reads YNFKEQ. The CDR3 runs to 15 residues. The trim removed 5 bases at V and 7 bases at J, leaving 8 bases unmatched. In DNA form, the CDR3 reads TGTGCCAGCAGCTGGGGACCAGCGGGGGGGAATGAGCAGTTCTTC. Amino acids: CASSWGPAGGNEQFF.

This clonotype occurred many times. CDR3: CASRVKKGSLAEAFF. The CDR3 region has the DNA TGTGCCAGCAGGGTAAAAAAGGGGTCTCTCGCTGAAGCTTTCTTT. This chain uses TRBV7-9 with TRBJ1-1, with a possible D match to TRBD1 (5 bases). Per the germline V gene, CDR1 is SEHNR and CDR2 is FQNEAQ (reference sequence). This CDR3 is built from 15 residues. V was shortened by 6 bases and J by 6 bases, with 20 bases between the two germline ends.

This clonotype showed up just a few times. This chain's CDR3 is CASSHQGGSEQFF. The CDR3 DNA is TGTGCCAGCAGCCACCAGGGCGGCAGTGAGCAGTTCTTC. J is TRBJ2-1 and V is TRBV14; possible D gene TRBD1, 5 bases. CDR3 size: 13 residues. Germline V gene sequence: CDR1 SGHDN, CDR2 FVKESK. Trimming left V 3 bases short and J 9 bases short, with 12 bases between.

This clonotype was seen a few times. This chain connects TRBV6-1 to TRBJ1-1, with 10 bases identical to TRBD1. The CDR3 is 14 residues long. The germline V gene has CDR1 MNHNS and CDR2 SASEGT. After removal of 6 bases from V and 2 bases from J, the junction contained 3 bases not matched to a gene. CDR3 amino acids: CASRRQGANTEAFF. CDR3 coding DNA: TGTGCCAGCAGAAGACAGGGGGCTAACACTGAAGCTTTCTTT.

This clonotype appeared a few times. The chain carries TRBV29-1 and TRBJ1-1; D is possibly TRBD1 (5 bases). Germline V gives CDR1 SQVTM, CDR2 ANQGSEA. There are 12 residues in the CDR3. V was trimmed by 6 bases and J by 4 bases, leaving 12 bases between them. The DNA for the CDR3 is TGCAGCGTGGGAGAGGGGTTCACTGAAGCTTTCTTT. This encodes CSVGEGFTEAFF.